This entry lists 24 T cell receptor beta chains sequenced from one sample in a study of T-cell memory formation after mild COVID-19. A single record per CDR3 protein comes from TCRdb applying MiXCR to the 5' RACE reads. Of some 260,000 distinct CDR3 sequences detected, roughly 15% appear once; the ten largest clones hold approximately 3.5%. Sequencing was carried out using PBMCs or a T cell subset sorted from them (not recorded which). The receptors were gathered from a man aged 18 to 30 who had mild COVID-19 (a few samples of this study predate the infection). Cell type and time point are not known.

The V call is TRBV4-2, the J call TRBJ2-3; either TRBD1 or TRBD2 may fit D (5 bases each). Germline CDR1 is LGHNA and CDR2 is YNFKEQ. Between the trimmed V and J ends, which lost 0 bases and 3 bases, there was a span of 13 bases. The CDR3 is made up of 16 amino acids. The CDR3 protein is CASSQEGLGETDTQYF. The CDR3 coding sequence is TGTGCCAGCAGCCAAGAGGGTCTGGGGGAGACAGATACGCAGTATTTT.

The rearrangement joins TRBV7-2 to TRBJ2-5; TRBD1 matches 11 bases. Germline assignment: CDR1 SGHTA and CDR2 FQGNSA. V was pared by 5 bases and J by 5 bases, with 4 bases of the junction left unmatched. The CDR3 is made up of 14 amino acids. The DNA of the CDR3 is TGTGCCAGCAGCCGGGACAGGGGGGGGGAGACCCAGTACTTC. It yields the protein CASSRDRGGETQYF. Supplemented by reference TRBV7-2 and TRBJ2-5, the full variable domain reads GAGVSQSPSNKVTEKGKDVELRCDPISGHTALYWYRQSLGQGLEFLIYFQGNSAPDKSGLPSDRFSAERTGGSVSTLTIQRTQQEDSAVYLCASSRDRGGETQYFGPGTRLLVL.

The J gene is TRBJ1-5, the V gene TRBV6-2 or TRBV6-3; D is undetermined. Germline V gives CDR1 MNHEY, CDR2 SVGEGT. Trimming removed 8 bases at V and 4 bases at J, with 21 bases between. The CDR3 is 16 residues long. The CDR3 spells CASGRNWGVLNQPQHF. The CDR3 DNA sequence: TGTGCCAGCGGGAGGAACTGGGGAGTGTTGAATCAGCCCCAGCATTTT.

The rearrangement joins TRBV15 to TRBJ2-5; TRBD2 might be the D (6 bases). This CDR3 spans 16 amino acids. Trimming left V 3 bases short and J 4 bases short, with 18 bases between. In germline, CDR1 is LNHNV, CDR2 YYDKDF (reference sequence). CDR3 loop: CATSRGLSEVSETQYF. In DNA, the CDR3 is TGTGCCACCAGCAGGGGACTGAGCGAGGTATCAGAGACCCAGTACTTC.

This chain links TRBV12-3 or TRBV12-4 with TRBJ2-7; D perhaps matches TRBD2 (6 bases). Trimming left V 6 bases short and J 4 bases short, with 16 bases between. This CDR3 has 14 amino acids. The CDR3 is CASRLQTTSYEQYF. CDR3 DNA: TGTGCCAGCAGACTTCAGACGACTAGTTACGAGCAGTACTTC.

The chain joins TRBV20-1 to TRBJ1-1; D unclear. The CDR3 runs 15 residues. The germline V gene has CDR1 DFQATT and CDR2 SNEGSKA (reference sequence). Trimming stripped 4 bases from V and 0 bases from J, with 15 bases between. The CDR3 is CSAINDGWMNTEAFF. CDR3 DNA sequence: TGCAGTGCTATAAATGACGGGTGGATGAACACTGAAGCTTTCTTT.

This sequence joins TRBV12-3 or TRBV12-4 and TRBJ2-3; TRBD2 matches 10 bases. V shed 1 base, J shed 4 bases, and the junction held 5 bases outside the gene matches. This CDR3 spans 16 amino acids. The CDR3 DNA reads as TGTGCCAGCAGTTTAGGGTTAGCGGGGGGCTCAGATACGCAGTATTTT. Residues: CASSLGLAGGSDTQYF.

The chain employs TRBV20-1 and TRBJ2-7; D gene ambiguous. The germline V and J ends were trimmed by 2 bases and 2 bases, with 7 bases remaining between them. Germline loops: CDR1 DFQATT, CDR2 SNEGSKA (reference sequence). This CDR3 has 12 amino acids. The CDR3 region is CSARLSTYEQYV. As DNA, the CDR3 is TGCAGTGCTAGACTCTCGACCTACGAGCAGTACGTC.

This clonotype showed up just a few times. This rearrangement joins TRBV10-3 to TRBJ1-6, with D unresolved. The V and J ends lost 11 bases and 7 bases respectively, with 15 bases between them. The CDR3 runs to 13 residues. Germline CDR1 and CDR2: ENHRY and SYGVKD. The CDR3 DNA reads as TGTGCCGGCCGTCGAGAGATGAATTCACCCCTCCACTTT. Translating gives CAGRREMNSPLHF.

This clonotype appeared many times. J is TRBJ2-1 and V is TRBV5-1, with TRBD2 matching 7 bases. V gave up 0 bases and J gave up 9 bases; unmatched junction bases: 6. The CDR3 totals 14 residues. CDR1 is SGHRS and CDR2 is YFSETQ in the germline V gene. DNA for the CDR3: TGCGCCAGCAGCTTGGATGGACTAGTGGGTGAGCAGTTCTTC. Its translation is CASSLDGLVGEQFF.

The V call is TRBV27, the J call TRBJ1-6; TRBD1 agrees at 7 bases. CDR3 length: 13 amino acids. V shed 7 bases and J 10 bases; nucleotides not matched to a gene: 7. Germline CDR1 MNHEY, CDR2 SMNVEV (reference sequence). The CDR3 sequence: CASTLGTASPLHF. As DNA, the CDR3 is TGTGCCAGCACCCTCGGGACAGCCTCACCCCTCCACTTT.

This clonotype was detected only a few times. This chain links TRBV7-3 with TRBJ1-2, with no clear D. The CDR3 length is 13 residues. Germline values: CDR1 SGHTA, CDR2 FQGTGA. Trimming stripped 5 bases from V and 6 bases from J, with 13 bases between. In nucleotides, the CDR3 is TGTGCCAGCAGCCGCGGGCCCCCCGATGGCTACACCTTC. It codes for CASSRGPPDGYTF.

The V and J genes are TRBV27 and TRBJ1-2; perhaps TRBD1 as D (6 bases). The CDR3 has 15 amino acids. Germline V lookup: CDR1 MNHEY, CDR2 SMNVEV (reference sequence). The V gene lost 8 bases and the J gene lost 8 bases, with 24 bases spanning the gap. This CDR3 reads CASGRGGGRGTGYTF. The CDR3 region has the DNA TGTGCCAGCGGGAGAGGGGGAGGAAGGGGGACAGGCTACACCTTC.

The rearrangement links TRBV4-2 to TRBJ2-3; D gene unclear. Deletions cut 4 bases from V and 1 base from J, with 12 bases between. The CDR3 spans 15 residues. Germline V gene data show CDR1 as LGHNA and CDR2 as YNFKEQ. Here the CDR3 DNA reads TGTGCCAGCAGCCCCGAGGAGCAGGGCACAGATACGCAGTATTTT. Translation gives CASSPEEQGTDTQYF.

Only a few counts were recorded for this clonotype. The chain joins TRBV30 to TRBJ2-7, with TRBD2 matching 8 bases. This CDR3 comprises 15 residues. V dropped 0 bases and J dropped 0; count of bases not matched to a gene: 4. CDR1 is GTSNPN, CDR2 SVGIG, per germline (reference sequence). Here the CDR3 reads CAWSVGRGSSYEQYF. The CDR3 DNA reads TGTGCCTGGAGTGTCGGGAGGGGGAGCTCCTACGAGCAGTACTTC.

The V gene is TRBV7-2, the J gene TRBJ2-1; D is perhaps TRBD2 (6 bases). Germline V lookup: CDR1 SGHTA, CDR2 FQGNSA. This CDR3 is built from 15 residues. V lost 5 bases and J lost 12, with 23 bases in between. CDR3 sequence: CASSTTSSAPSGQFF. The DNA of the CDR3 is TGTGCCAGCAGCACGACTAGTTCCGCCCCATCTGGGCAGTTCTTC.

The chain combines TRBV9 with TRBJ2-3, with a tentative D call TRBD1 (5 bases). The V end was cut by 0 bases, the J end by 4 bases, with 6 bases between. Germline V CDR1 and CDR2: SGDLS, YYNGEE. The length of the CDR3 is 13 residues. CDR3 loop: CASSVAGPDTQYF. For the CDR3, the DNA is TGTGCCAGCAGCGTAGCAGGGCCAGATACGCAGTATTTT.

In its sample, this clonotype was seen a few times. V gene TRBV5-4 combines with J gene TRBJ2-2; TRBD1 is a possible D gene (7 bases). Germline V gene sequence: CDR1 SGHNT, CDR2 YYREEE (reference sequence). V lost 4 bases, J lost 3 bases, and 19 bases lay in between. This CDR3 is built from 17 residues. The DNA of the CDR3 is TGTGCCAGCAGCCCAACCATTCAGGGGGGCGACACCGGGGAGCTGTTTTTT. Translation: CASSPTIQGGDTGELFF.

The genes are TRBV2 and TRBJ1-5; a weak D match, TRBD1 (6 bases). Germline CDR1 and CDR2: SNHLY and FYNNEI. Trimming cost V 4 bases and J 1 base, with 8 bases left between them. The CDR3 totals 14 residues. The CDR3: CASSGGTSNQPQHF. In nucleotides, the CDR3 is TGTGCCAGCAGTGGGGGGACAAGCAATCAGCCCCAGCATTTT.

The sample holds many counts of this clonotype. The rearrangement uses TRBV7-2 and TRBJ1-3; D possibly corresponds to TRBD1 (5 bases). The CDR3 is made up of 13 amino acids. Trimming took off 7 bases at V and 4 bases at J, with 11 bases between the two ends. Germline V gene sequence: CDR1 SGHTA, CDR2 FQGNSA. CDR3 DNA: TGTGCCAGCACTGGGGCTTGGGGAAACACCATATATTTT. This gives the protein CASTGAWGNTIYF. The entire variable domain, with the rest obtained from reference TRBV7-2 and TRBJ1-3, is as follows: GAGVSQSPSNKVTEKGKDVELRCDPISGHTALYWYRQSLGQGLEFLIYFQGNSAPDKSGLPSDRFSAERTGGSVSTLTIQRTQQEDSAVYLCASTGAWGNTIYFGEGSWLTVV.

The V call is TRBV7-2, the J call TRBJ2-1; either TRBD1 or TRBD2 may supply D (5 bases each). The CDR3 covers 15 residues. V lost 3 bases and J lost 8, with 17 bases in between. In germline, CDR1 is SGHTA, CDR2 FQGNSA. The CDR3 bases are TGTGCCAGCAGCTTGAGGGCCGGGACGGCTGATGAGCAGTTCTTC. The encoded protein is CASSLRAGTADEQFF.

This clonotype was detected a few times. V is TRBV5-1 and J is TRBJ2-6; D is ambiguous. The CDR3 is 16 residues long. Trimming removed 0 bases at V and 0 bases at J, with 7 bases between. Germline V CDR1 and CDR2: SGHRS, YFSETQ. The CDR3 protein is CASSLEAGSGANVLTF. CDR3 nucleotide sequence: TGCGCCAGCAGCTTGGAGGCAGGCTCTGGGGCCAACGTCCTGACTTTC. The full variable domain, its missing parts supplied by reference TRBV5-1 and TRBJ2-6, is KAGVTQTPRYLIKTRGQQVTLSCSPISGHRSVSWYQQTPGQGLQFLFEYFSETQRNKGNFPGRFSGRQFSNSRSEMNVSTLELGDSALYLCASSLEAGSGANVLTFGAGSRLTVL.

This clonotype has only a few counts. The chain couples TRBV12-3 or TRBV12-4 to TRBJ1-5; no reliable D call. The ends were cut back, 1 base at V and 5 bases at J, with 6 bases in the middle. There are 13 residues in the CDR3. This chain's CDR3 is CASSLVGYQPQHF. For the CDR3, the DNA is TGTGCCAGCAGTTTAGTAGGTTATCAGCCCCAGCATTTT.

V gene TRBV7-9 combines with J gene TRBJ1-5; 10 bases are shared with TRBD1. Germline V gene lookup returns CDR1 SEHNR and CDR2 FQNEAQ (reference sequence). Germline trimming cut 5 bases from V and 3 bases from J; bases unmatched to any gene: 4. This CDR3 is built from 15 residues. The chain's CDR3 is CASSIGTGDNQPQHF. The CDR3 nucleotides are TGTGCCAGCAGCATTGGGACAGGGGACAATCAGCCCCAGCATTTT.